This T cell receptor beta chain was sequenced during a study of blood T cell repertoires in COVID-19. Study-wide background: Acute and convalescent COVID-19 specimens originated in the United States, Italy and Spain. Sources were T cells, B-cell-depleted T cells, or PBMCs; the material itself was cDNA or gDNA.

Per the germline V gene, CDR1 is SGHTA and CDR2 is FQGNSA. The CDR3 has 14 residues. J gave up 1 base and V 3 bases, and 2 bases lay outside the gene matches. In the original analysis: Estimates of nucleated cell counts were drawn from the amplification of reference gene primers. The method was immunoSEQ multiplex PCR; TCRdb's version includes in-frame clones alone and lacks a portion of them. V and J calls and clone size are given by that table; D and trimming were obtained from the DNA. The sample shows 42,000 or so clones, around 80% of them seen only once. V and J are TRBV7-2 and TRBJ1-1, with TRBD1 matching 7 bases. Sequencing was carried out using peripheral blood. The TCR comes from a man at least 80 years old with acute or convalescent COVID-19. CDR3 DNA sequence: TGTGCCAGCAGCTTGAACAGGGGGAACACTGAAGCTTTCTTT. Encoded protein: CASSLNRGNTEAFF.